This passage covers 6 T cell receptor beta chains from one sample sequenced in a study of beta chain features in type 1 diabetes. General study findings and limits: Among patients with Type 1 diabetes, TCRB CDR3s were moderately but significantly shorter in every one of the four CD4+ subsets.

Which antigens these TCRs recognize remains unknown. The entirety of the isolated RNA underwent reverse transcription, so expressed TCRB transcripts were sequenced. The method was immunoSEQ multiplex PCR; TCRdb's version includes in-frame clones alone and lacks a portion of them. The table has about 270,000 clones, roughly 13% seen once. Sequences were obtained from naive CD4+ T cells from blood. Source of these receptors: a man aged 25 to 45 with type 1 diabetes.

The chain couples TRBV5-1 to TRBJ1-1; D is possibly TRBD1 (6 bases). V was trimmed by 1 base and J by 9 bases, leaving 16 bases between them. The CDR3 is 14 amino acids. Germline lookup yields CDR1 SGHRS and CDR2 YFSETQ. Here the CDR3 reads CASSLFGGEQKAFF. The CDR3 nucleotides read TGCGCCAGCAGCTTGTTTGGGGGCGAACAGAAAGCTTTCTTT.

This clone has more than one count but fewer than ten. The rearrangement links TRBV29-1 to TRBJ2-3; TRBD2 matches at 12 bases. The length of the CDR3 is 15 residues. V was clipped by 6 bases and J by 5 bases; unmatched bases: 9. From germline, CDR1 is SQVTM and CDR2 ANQGSEA. The CDR3 bases are TGCAGCGTCCAGACTAGCGGGAGAGTAGGAGATACGCAGTATTTT. Amino acids: CSVQTSGRVGDTQYF.

The chain uses TRBV7-9 and TRBJ2-2; maybe TRBD1 (6 bases). V lost 11 bases and J 1 base, leaving 14 bases between the germline ends. This CDR3 has 14 amino acids. Germline V gene data show CDR1 as SEHNR and CDR2 as FQNEAQ (reference sequence). In DNA form, the CDR3 reads TGTGCCGGTCAGTCGACAGGGAACACCGGGGAGCTGTTTTTT. Encoded protein: CAGQSTGNTGELFF. Full variable domain (rest looked up from reference TRBV7-9 and TRBJ2-2): DTGVSQNPRHKITKRGQNVTFRCDPISEHNRLYWYRQTLGQGPEFLTYFQNEAQLEKSRLLSDRFSAERPKGSFSTLEIQRTEQGDSAMYLCAGQSTGNTGELFFGEGSRLTVL.

This clone was detected a few times. CDR3 sequence reads: CATSRGVASSYNEQFF. Written as DNA, the CDR3 is TGTGCCACCAGCAGGGGAGTAGCGTCATCCTACAATGAGCAGTTCTTC. The J gene is TRBJ2-1, the V gene TRBV15, with D perhaps TRBD2 (5 bases). CDR1 is LNHNV and CDR2 is YYDKDF in the germline V gene (reference sequence). CDR3 length: 16 residues. The V and J ends lost 3 bases and 1 base respectively, with 13 bases between them.

In this sample, this clone turned up a few times. The rearrangement joins TRBV5-1 to TRBJ2-7; 10 bases are shared with TRBD1. V shed 4 bases and J 5 bases; nucleotides not matched to a gene: 9. CDR1 and CDR2 from the germline V gene are SGHRS and YFSETQ. This CDR3 has 15 residues. The CDR3: CASSPGGTGVHEQYF. In DNA, the CDR3 is TGCGCCAGCAGCCCGGGCGGGACAGGGGTCCACGAGCAGTACTTC.

The rearrangement uses TRBV23-1 and TRBJ2-1, with D possibly matching TRBD2 (6 bases). TRBV23-1 is reported as an ORF; its role is uncertain. Trimming stripped 8 bases from V and 6 bases from J, with 8 bases between. The CDR3 is made up of 11 amino acids. As DNA, the CDR3 is TGCGCCAGCTCCGGGAGCAATGAGCAGTTCTTC. This encodes CASSGSNEQFF.